This T cell receptor beta chain was identified during a study of cytomegalovirus exposure and HLA in healthy donors. Overall study results and limits: A previous analysis found most TCR beta V segments productive roughly 87% or roughly 30% of the time.

About this clone itself: As yet, its antigen is unknown.

The germline gives CDR1 SGHVS, CDR2 FNYEAQ. The germline V and J ends were trimmed by 5 bases and 7 bases, with 6 bases remaining between them. The CDR3 runs 11 residues. In the PCR, 60 Vbeta and 13 Jbeta primers were used. Sequencing used immunoSEQ multiplex PCR; TCRdb keeps in-frame clones, though not all of them. The profile shows roughly 120,000 clones, over 65% of them singletons. The chain joins TRBV7-6 to TRBJ1-3; D is ambiguous. What was sequenced was PBMCs. The sequence was collected from a woman aged 18-29 years in good health and CMV-seronegative. CDR3 coding DNA: TGTGCCAGCAGCCTGCGGAACACCATATATTTT. Translation: CASSLRNTIYF. Filled out from reference TRBV7-6 and TRBJ1-3, the complete variable domain reads GAGVSQSPRYKVTKRGQDVALRCDPISGHVSLYWYRQALGQGPEFLTYFNYEAQQDKSGLPNDRFSAERPEGSISTLTIQRTEQRDSAMYRCASSLRNTIYFGEGSWLTVV.